Listed below are T cell receptor beta chains from one sample, sequenced in a study of regulatory T cells in long-lasting Graves disease. One entry per CDR3 protein, called by TCRdb with MiXCR from the multiplex PCR reads. In the table there are about 560,000 distinct CDR3 sequences, 15% to 20% of which are singletons. The same sample was also used in a study of T cells in Graves' hyperthyroidism and ophthalmopathy.

Material: peripheral blood mononuclear cells (PBMCs), obtained at new diagnosis, from a patient treated with antithyroid drugs. Receptors originate from a man younger than 35 with Graves disease. CDR3s include the opening cysteine and the closing phenylalanine or tryptophan. D genes are given only for firm matches. Where a row states a size, it is once, few, many or the class of an expanded clone; other rows omit it.

j_call: TRBJ1-5
v_call: TRBV20-1
clone_size: few
d_call: .
cdr3_nt: TGCAGTGCTAGAGGGAACGGGGGTTTACAGCCCCAGCATTTT
cdr3_aa: CSARGNGGLQPQHF

j_call: TRBJ2-3
v_call: TRBV20-1
clone_size: many
d_call: .
cdr3_nt: TGCAGTGCTACCGCGGGCACAGATACGCAGTATTTT
cdr3_aa: CSATAGTDTQYF

j_call: TRBJ2-5
v_call: TRBV20-1
clone_size: many
d_call: TRBD2
cdr3_nt: TGCAGTGCTAGAGGGGCTAGCGGGAGGGCCTTCCAAGAGACCCAGTACTTC
cdr3_aa: CSARGASGRAFQETQYF

j_call: TRBJ1-5
v_call: TRBV6-1
clone_size: few
d_call: .
cdr3_nt: TGTGCCGTAAGACAGAACAATCAGCCCCAGCATTTT
cdr3_aa: CAVRQNNQPQHF

j_call: TRBJ2-1
v_call: TRBV19
clone_size: .
d_call: .
cdr3_nt: TGTGCCAGTAGTACCACATTTCTAGGATACAATGAGCAGTTCTTC
cdr3_aa: CASSTTFLGYNEQFF

j_call: TRBJ1-5
v_call: TRBV19
clone_size: .
d_call: .
cdr3_nt: TGTGCCAGTAGTATATGGGGGGCTAATCAGCCCCAGCATTTT
cdr3_aa: CASSIWGANQPQHF

j_call: TRBJ1-3
v_call: TRBV18
clone_size: .
d_call: .
cdr3_nt: TGTGCCAGCTCACCACCCCCTTTGCTAGCTGGAAACACCATATATTTT
cdr3_aa: CASSPPPLLAGNTIYF

j_call: TRBJ2-1
v_call: TRBV5-1
clone_size: once
d_call: TRBD2
cdr3_nt: TGCGCCAGCAGCTTGGGGCTAGCGGGCATGTCCTACAATGAGCAGTTCTTC
cdr3_aa: CASSLGLAGMSYNEQFF

j_call: TRBJ2-7
v_call: TRBV5-1
clone_size: few
d_call: .
cdr3_nt: TGCGCCAGCAGCTTGGGGACTGCCGCGGAGTACGAGCAGTACTTC
cdr3_aa: CASSLGTAAEYEQYF

j_call: TRBJ2-1
v_call: TRBV10-2
clone_size: .
d_call: TRBD2
cdr3_nt: TGCGCCAGCAGTCCCAGTCAGCGGGAAACCTACAATGAGCAGTTCTTC
cdr3_aa: CASSPSQRETYNEQFF

j_call: TRBJ2-3
v_call: TRBV7-2
clone_size: few
d_call: .
cdr3_nt: TGTGCCAGCAGCTTGAAAAACGAAGATACGCAGTATTTT
cdr3_aa: CASSLKNEDTQYF

j_call: TRBJ2-7
v_call: TRBV28
clone_size: many
d_call: TRBD2
cdr3_nt: TGTGCCAGCATTGACGGGGCTAGCGGAAGGAGCTCCTACGAGCAGTACTTC
cdr3_aa: CASIDGASGRSSYEQYF

j_call: TRBJ1-1
v_call: TRBV5-1
clone_size: .
d_call: .
cdr3_nt: TGCGCCAGCAGCTTTATAGGGGGACACACTGAAGCTTTCTTT
cdr3_aa: CASSFIGGHTEAFF

j_call: TRBJ2-5
v_call: TRBV11-1
clone_size: .
d_call: .
cdr3_nt: TGTGCCAGCAGCCCCATGCGAGAGACCCAGTACTTC
cdr3_aa: CASSPMRETQYF

j_call: TRBJ2-7
v_call: TRBV5-1
clone_size: .
d_call: .
cdr3_nt: TGCGCCAGCAGCTTTGGGGGGCTAACCTACGAGCAGTACTTC
cdr3_aa: CASSFGGLTYEQYF

j_call: TRBJ1-2
v_call: TRBV12-3/TRBV12-4
clone_size: few
d_call: TRBD1
cdr3_nt: TGTGCCAGCACCCGAGGGACAGGGAATGGCTACACCTTC
cdr3_aa: CASTRGTGNGYTF

j_call: TRBJ2-1
v_call: TRBV29-1
clone_size: many
d_call: .
cdr3_nt: TGCAGCGTTGAGGCGAGCCGACTAGTGAACGATGAGCAGTTCTTC
cdr3_aa: CSVEASRLVNDEQFF

j_call: TRBJ2-7
v_call: TRBV7-9
clone_size: few
d_call: .
cdr3_nt: TGTGCCAGCAGCTTAGCTTACGGCAGGGACTACGAGCAGTACTTC
cdr3_aa: CASSLAYGRDYEQYF

j_call: TRBJ2-7
v_call: TRBV19
clone_size: .
d_call: .
cdr3_nt: TGTGCCAGTAGTCCCCGCGCCTACGAGCAGTACTTC
cdr3_aa: CASSPRAYEQYF

j_call: TRBJ1-4
v_call: TRBV3-1
clone_size: .
d_call: .
cdr3_nt: TGTGCCAGCTCCGGGGGGGGCCGCGAAAAACTGTTTTTT
cdr3_aa: CASSGGGREKLFF

j_call: TRBJ2-7
v_call: TRBV27
clone_size: few
d_call: TRBD1
cdr3_nt: TGTGCCAGCATCACTCCAGGGGACAGGGGGGTCGAGCAGTACTTC
cdr3_aa: CASITPGDRGVEQYF

j_call: TRBJ1-1
v_call: TRBV11-2
clone_size: many
d_call: .
cdr3_nt: TGTGCCAGCAGCTTAGCCGCAAGCACTGAAGCTTTCTTT
cdr3_aa: CASSLAASTEAFF

j_call: TRBJ2-2
v_call: TRBV18
clone_size: few
d_call: TRBD2
cdr3_nt: TGTGCCAGCTCACCCGTTCGGGGGGTGATCACCGGGGAGCTGTTTTTT
cdr3_aa: CASSPVRGVITGELFF

j_call: TRBJ2-1
v_call: TRBV19
clone_size: .
d_call: .
cdr3_nt: TGTGCCAGTAGTATGACGGGTGATTCCTACAATGAGCAGTTCTTC
cdr3_aa: CASSMTGDSYNEQFF

j_call: TRBJ1-2
v_call: TRBV19
clone_size: .
d_call: .
cdr3_nt: TGTGCCAGTACCCGCAACCGCCGGGATCATGGCTACACCTTC
cdr3_aa: CASTRNRRDHGYTF

j_call: TRBJ2-7
v_call: TRBV2
clone_size: many
d_call: TRBD2
cdr3_nt: TGTGCCAGCAAAGGGGGACTAGCGGGGGCCTACGAGCAGTACTTC
cdr3_aa: CASKGGLAGAYEQYF

j_call: TRBJ2-2
v_call: TRBV30
clone_size: few
d_call: .
cdr3_nt: TGTGCCTGGAGTGTACTTGGGGCCGGGGAGCTGTTTTTT
cdr3_aa: CAWSVLGAGELFF

j_call: TRBJ2-3
v_call: TRBV28
clone_size: many
d_call: TRBD1
cdr3_nt: TGTGCCAGCATCCTGGGGACAGCTCCTGCCACAGATACGCAGTATTTT
cdr3_aa: CASILGTAPATDTQYF

j_call: TRBJ1-1
v_call: TRBV19
clone_size: .
d_call: .
cdr3_nt: TGTGCCAGTAGTGCATTTAAGGGACTCGAAGCTTTCTTT
cdr3_aa: CASSAFKGLEAFF

j_call: TRBJ1-5
v_call: TRBV6-5
clone_size: many
d_call: .
cdr3_nt: TGTGCCAGCGGTTCGGCAGGGCATAGCAATCAGCCCCAGCATTTT
cdr3_aa: CASGSAGHSNQPQHF

j_call: TRBJ1-2
v_call: TRBV30
clone_size: .
d_call: .
cdr3_nt: TGTGCCTGGCAACATGCGCCGGCCAGCGGCTACACCTTC
cdr3_aa: CAWQHAPASGYTF

j_call: TRBJ1-3
v_call: TRBV10-3
clone_size: .
d_call: TRBD1
cdr3_nt: TGTGCCATCAGTTCGGACAGGAGCTCTGGAAACACCGTATATTTT
cdr3_aa: CAISSDRSSGNTVYF

j_call: TRBJ2-1
v_call: TRBV7-9
clone_size: .
d_call: .
cdr3_nt: TGTGCCAGCAGCAAGGTGGGCGATAGTCTGGGGGAGCAGTTCTTC
cdr3_aa: CASSKVGDSLGEQFF

j_call: TRBJ1-4
v_call: TRBV28
clone_size: few
d_call: .
cdr3_nt: TGTGCCAGCAGTTTATGGGCTTCAACTAATGAAAAACTGTTTTTT
cdr3_aa: CASSLWASTNEKLFF

j_call: TRBJ2-7
v_call: TRBV6-9
clone_size: few
d_call: .
cdr3_nt: TGTGCCAGCAGTTACTTCCGTGAGTCTACCTACGAGCAGTACTTC
cdr3_aa: CASSYFRESTYEQYF

j_call: TRBJ1-1
v_call: TRBV28
clone_size: few
d_call: .
cdr3_nt: TGTGCCAGCAGCCCAACAGGGCATGCTGAAGCTTTCTTT
cdr3_aa: CASSPTGHAEAFF

j_call: TRBJ2-1
v_call: TRBV11-2
clone_size: .
d_call: TRBD2
cdr3_nt: TGCGCCGGCAGCCAGGATCAGGCGGGGGACAATGAGCAGTTCTTC
cdr3_aa: CAGSQDQAGDNEQFF

j_call: TRBJ1-2
v_call: TRBV3-1
clone_size: many
d_call: TRBD1
cdr3_nt: TGTGCCAGCAGCCGATGGACAGGTAACGATGGCTACACCTTC
cdr3_aa: CASSRWTGNDGYTF

j_call: TRBJ2-1
v_call: TRBV28
clone_size: many
d_call: .
cdr3_nt: TGTGCCAGCAGTCCGGTGGTTCGGCCAGGAGGTCGTAATCTTGAGCAGTTCTTC
cdr3_aa: CASSPVVRPGGRNLEQFF

j_call: TRBJ2-1
v_call: TRBV29-1
clone_size: few
d_call: TRBD1
cdr3_nt: TGCAGCGTCTCCGGGACAGGGATTAAGAGCTCCTACAATGAGCAGTTCTTC
cdr3_aa: CSVSGTGIKSSYNEQFF

j_call: TRBJ2-3
v_call: TRBV15
clone_size: many
d_call: .
cdr3_nt: TGTGCCACCGGTCAGGGGAAAACAGATACGCAGTATTTT
cdr3_aa: CATGQGKTDTQYF

j_call: TRBJ2-7
v_call: TRBV29-1
clone_size: many
d_call: .
cdr3_nt: TGCAGCGTTGCTGGGGGACGTACCTACGAGCAGTACTTC
cdr3_aa: CSVAGGRTYEQYF

j_call: TRBJ2-1
v_call: TRBV7-3
clone_size: .
d_call: .
cdr3_nt: TGTGCCAGCAGCTTAGGCTGGGGGCCCGAGGGGAATGAGCAGTTCTTC
cdr3_aa: CASSLGWGPEGNEQFF

j_call: TRBJ2-3
v_call: TRBV25-1
clone_size: few
d_call: .
cdr3_nt: TGTGCCAGCAGTCCTAGGGTCGACAGCGTTTCCACAGATACGCAGTATTTT
cdr3_aa: CASSPRVDSVSTDTQYF

j_call: TRBJ2-1
v_call: TRBV2
clone_size: many
d_call: TRBD2
cdr3_nt: TGTGCCAGTAAGACTAGCGGGAGTACCAATGAGCAGTTCTTC
cdr3_aa: CASKTSGSTNEQFF

j_call: TRBJ2-3
v_call: TRBV7-2
clone_size: .
d_call: .
cdr3_nt: TGTGCCAGCAGCAAAGTTCGGGGGGATACGCAGTATTTT
cdr3_aa: CASSKVRGDTQYF

j_call: TRBJ2-1
v_call: TRBV12-3/TRBV12-4
clone_size: few
d_call: .
cdr3_nt: TGTGCCAGCAGTATGGGCTCCAGCTCCTACAATGAGCAGTTCTTC
cdr3_aa: CASSMGSSSYNEQFF

j_call: TRBJ2-3
v_call: TRBV12-5
clone_size: few
d_call: TRBD2
cdr3_nt: TGTGCTAGTGGTTTGGGACTAGCAATCACAGATACGCAGTATTTT
cdr3_aa: CASGLGLAITDTQYF

j_call: TRBJ2-1
v_call: TRBV30
clone_size: few
d_call: .
cdr3_nt: TGTGCCTGGAGTCTCGGTCGTAAGAATCAGCAGTTCTTC
cdr3_aa: CAWSLGRKNQQFF

j_call: TRBJ2-7
v_call: TRBV30
clone_size: .
d_call: .
cdr3_nt: TGTGCCTGGAGTGTATTTGGGCAGTCTAAGTACTTC
cdr3_aa: CAWSVFGQSKYF

j_call: TRBJ1-2
v_call: TRBV27
clone_size: .
d_call: .
cdr3_nt: TGTGCCAGCAGTTTAAATGGAGGAAACGGATTAGGCTACACCTTC
cdr3_aa: CASSLNGGNGLGYTF

j_call: TRBJ2-2
v_call: TRBV20-1
clone_size: few
d_call: .
cdr3_nt: TGCAGTGCTACCAGACAGGAGGTGAACACCGGGGAGCTGTTTTTT
cdr3_aa: CSATRQEVNTGELFF

j_call: TRBJ2-7
v_call: TRBV11-2
clone_size: many
d_call: .
cdr3_nt: TGTGCCAGCAGCCGGATTCATCAGGGGGGAACCTACGAGCAGTACTTC
cdr3_aa: CASSRIHQGGTYEQYF